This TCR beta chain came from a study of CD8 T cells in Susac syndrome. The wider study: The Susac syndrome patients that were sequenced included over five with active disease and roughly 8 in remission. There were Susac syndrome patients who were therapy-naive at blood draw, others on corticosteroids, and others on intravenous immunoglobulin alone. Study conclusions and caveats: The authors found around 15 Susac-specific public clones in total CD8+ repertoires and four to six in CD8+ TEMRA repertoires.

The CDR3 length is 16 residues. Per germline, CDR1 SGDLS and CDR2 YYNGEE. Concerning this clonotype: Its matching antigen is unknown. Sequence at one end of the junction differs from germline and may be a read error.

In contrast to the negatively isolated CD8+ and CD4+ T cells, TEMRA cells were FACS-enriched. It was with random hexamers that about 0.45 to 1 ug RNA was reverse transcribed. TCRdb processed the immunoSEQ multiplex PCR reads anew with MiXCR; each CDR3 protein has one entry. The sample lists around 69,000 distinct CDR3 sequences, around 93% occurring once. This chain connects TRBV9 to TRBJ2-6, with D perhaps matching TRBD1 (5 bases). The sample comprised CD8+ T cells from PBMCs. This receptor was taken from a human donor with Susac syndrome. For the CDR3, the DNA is TGTGCCAGCAGCGTATCGCAGGGTGCTGGGGCCAACGTCCTGATTTTC. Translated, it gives CASSVSQGAGANVLIF.